This TCR beta chain emerged from a study of T cells in localized non-small cell lung cancer. This CDR3 comprises 16 residues. The ends were cut back, 5 bases at V and 5 bases at J, with 21 bases in the middle. Germline V gene sequence: CDR1 MRHNA, CDR2 SNTAGT. The repertoire was sequenced with immunoSEQ multiplex PCR; TCRdb's copy has only in-frame clones and lacks some. In the table there are more than 9,000 clones, about 44% of which are singletons. This rearrangement joins TRBV6-4 to TRBJ1-1; D remains ambiguous. The source was lymph node tissue, collected before any cancer treatment. This receptor was identified in a woman aged 35 to 70 with stage I lung adenocarcinoma. CDR3 bases: TGTGCCAGCAGTTACAAACCGACGCCATTGGGGACTGAAGCTTTCTTT. Protein sequence: CASSYKPTPLGTEAFF.